Each of the 13 T cell receptor beta chains below was sequenced from the same sample in a study of T-cell reconstitution after alpha-beta-depleted transplantation in children. It was with unique molecular identifiers that the TCRbeta library was prepared. One entry per CDR3 protein, called by TCRdb with MiXCR from the PCR reads. The table has about 640,000 distinct CDR3 sequences, over 10% seen once. The sample in question was PBMCs, mostly from graft donor cells, obtained 360 days after TCRalphabeta/CD19-depleted stem cell transplant. Every receptor here comes from a male patient younger than 18 who had a stem cell transplant for acute myeloid leukemia, so the T cells may come from the graft donor.

This clonotype was counted only a few times. The chain carries TRBV15 and TRBJ2-5; no clear D. Germline V gene data show CDR1 as LNHNV and CDR2 as YYDKDF (reference sequence). The length of the CDR3 is 13 residues. V lost 0 bases and J 9 bases, leaving 11 bases between the germline ends. The CDR3, as DNA: TGTGCCACCAGCAGAGAACGTCCGGTGCCCCAGTACTTC. It specifies CATSRERPVPQYF.

This clonotype came up many times. The CDR3 region is CASSLGLAGGAKNIQYF. As DNA, the CDR3 is TGTGCCAGCAGTTTGGGACTAGCGGGAGGGGCCAAAAACATTCAGTACTTC. The chain has TRBV12-3 or TRBV12-4 and TRBJ2-4, with 16 bases lining up with TRBD2. V was pared by 3 bases and J by 1 base, with 0 bases of the junction left unmatched. The CDR3 is 17 residues long.

Here the CDR3 reads CASSAGDSSYNEQFF. CDR3 sequence (DNA): TGTGCCAGCAGCGCTGGGGACAGCTCCTACAATGAGCAGTTCTTC. The chain recombines TRBV11-3 with TRBJ2-1; 7 bases are shared with TRBD1. Germline trimming cut 5 bases from V and 0 bases from J; bases unmatched to any gene: 4. CDR3 length: 15 residues. Germline V CDR1 and CDR2: SGHNT, YENEEA.

Only a few counts were recorded for this clonotype. V is TRBV25-1 and J is TRBJ2-1; D is uncertain. The V and J ends lost 2 bases and 4 bases respectively, with 18 bases between them. Looked up from germline, CDR1 is MGHDK and CDR2 is SYGVNS. CDR3 length: 17 amino acids. CDR3 residues: CASSEIHRADSYNEQFF. CDR3 nucleotide sequence: TGTGCCAGCAGTGAAATACATAGGGCAGATTCGTACAATGAGCAGTTCTTC.

The CDR3 DNA is TGTGCCAGCAGCCATCCCGGGACTAGTAATGAGCAGTTCTTC. Translated, it gives CASSHPGTSNEQFF. V is TRBV5-6 and J is TRBJ2-1, with 8 bases lining up with TRBD2. J was trimmed by 7 bases and V by 4 bases; bases with no gene match: 7. This CDR3 has 14 amino acids. Germline V gene data show CDR1 as SGHDT and CDR2 as YYEEEE.

This clonotype was detected ten times or more. The chain links TRBV9 to TRBJ1-5, with D maybe TRBD1 (5 bases). CDR1 is SGDLS and CDR2 is YYNGEE in the germline V gene. Trimming cost V 4 bases and J 4 bases, with 18 bases left between them. This CDR3 comprises 16 residues. The DNA of the CDR3 is TGTGCCAGCAGCCCCCAGCCCGGACACCTTAATCAGCCCCAGCATTTT. Residues: CASSPQPGHLNQPQHF.

As regards this clonotype: One junction end disagrees with the germline gene, perhaps due to a read error. This CDR3 reads CCARRLANTGELFF. CDR3 DNA: TGCTGTGCTAGAAGACTAGCTAACACCGGGGAGCTGTTTTTT. J is TRBJ2-2 and V is TRBV20-1, with 7 bases matching TRBD2. This CDR3 has 14 residues. Per the germline V gene, CDR1 is DFQATT and CDR2 is SNEGSKA (reference sequence).

The J gene is TRBJ2-1, the V gene TRBV13; 10 nucleotides match TRBD1. V trimming: 5 bases; J trimming: 8 bases; junction bases outside the gene matches: 6. CDR1 PRHDT and CDR2 FYEKMQ come from the germline V gene (reference sequence). The CDR3 is made up of 14 amino acids. The DNA for the CDR3 is TGTGCCAGCAGCGCCCTGACAGGGGGCGATGAGCAGTTCTTC. Its translation is CASSALTGGDEQFF.

J is TRBJ2-5 and V is TRBV6-1, with 10 bases matching TRBD2. Germline CDR1 MNHNS, CDR2 SASEGT. The CDR3 has 14 residues. V shed 10 bases and J 5 bases; nucleotides not matched to a gene: 10. In nucleotides, the CDR3 is TGTGCCACCCTATTTCTAGCGGGAGAGGAGACCCAGTACTTC. It specifies CATLFLAGEETQYF.

This clonotype was counted ten times or more. J is TRBJ2-7 and V is TRBV5-1; either TRBD1 or TRBD2 may fit D (5 bases each). The germline V gene has CDR1 SGHRS and CDR2 YFSETQ. The CDR3 totals 17 residues. V was clipped by 1 base and J by 6 bases, with 23 bases between them. In DNA, the CDR3 is TGCGCCAGCAGCTTGTTACGGGGCTTAGCCCCAGGTGTCGAGCAGTACTTC. Amino acids: CASSLLRGLAPGVEQYF.

This clonotype was found many times. The rearrangement links TRBV29-1 to TRBJ2-1; D is unresolved. The germline CDR1 and CDR2 sequences are SQVTM and ANQGSEA. The CDR3 is 12 amino acids. Trimming shortened V by 2 bases and J by 2 bases, and 4 bases separated the two germline ends. This chain's CDR3 is CSVELTYNEQFF. As DNA, the CDR3 is TGCAGCGTTGAACTGACCTACAATGAGCAGTTCTTC.

The chain combines TRBV28 with TRBJ2-7, with 7 bases lining up with TRBD1. Germline V CDR1 and CDR2: MDHEN, SYDVKM. The CDR3 has 15 residues. After removal of 3 bases from V and 5 bases from J, the junction contained 10 bases not matched to a gene. The CDR3 nucleotides read TGTGCCAGCAGTTTTCGGGACAGTACATTCCACGAGCAGTACTTC. The encoded protein is CASSFRDSTFHEQYF.

This chain joins TRBV15 and TRBJ1-5; perhaps TRBD1 as D (6 bases). CDR1 is LNHNV and CDR2 is YYDKDF in the germline V gene (reference sequence). With 2 bases removed from V and 2 bases from J, the gap between germline ends came to 10 bases. The CDR3 totals 15 residues. Written as DNA, the CDR3 is TGTGCCACCAGCAGAAGGGGGGCTGGCAATCAGCCCCAGCATTTT. This gives the protein CATSRRGAGNQPQHF.